The 25 T cell receptor beta chains below were found in one sample sequenced in a study of Graves' ophthalmopathy and Graves' hyperthyroidism. For repertoire sequencing, the TCR beta CDR3 regions were amplified from RNA transcripts. RT-PCR in the first round used HTBI primers; a second-round multiplex PCR followed. TCRdb independently ran MiXCR on the multiplex PCR reads; one entry per CDR3 protein. The sample shows a few hundred thousand distinct CDR3 sequences, about 21% of them seen only once. The sequencing input was peripheral blood. Source of these receptors: a woman aged 18-29 years with stable Graves' hyperthyroidism.

There are many counts of this clonotype. This sequence joins TRBV24-1 and TRBJ1-1, with a tentative D call TRBD1 (5 bases). CDR3 length equals 13 residues. CDR1 is KGHDR, CDR2 SFDVKD, per germline. Deletions cut 5 bases from V and 5 bases from J, with 11 bases between. CDR3 loop: CATSAGLGTEAFF. CDR3 nucleotides: TGTGCCACCAGTGCGGGGCTTGGTACTGAAGCTTTCTTT.

The sample holds many counts of this clonotype. This chain uses TRBV19 with TRBJ2-4, with a possible D match to TRBD2 (6 bases). The V and J ends lost 1 base and 0 bases respectively, with 13 bases between them. The CDR3 is made up of 17 amino acids. Germline V lookup: CDR1 LNHDA, CDR2 SQIVND (reference sequence). The CDR3 DNA follows: TGTGCCAGTAGTATAGTAGGGAGGAGCTTAGCCAAAAACATTCAGTACTTC. Its protein is CASSIVGRSLAKNIQYF. Drawing the rest from reference TRBV19 and TRBJ2-4, the complete variable domain is DGGITQSPKYLFRKEGQNVTLSCEQNLNHDAMYWYRQDPGQGLRLIYYSQIVNDFQKGDIAEGYSVSREKKESFPLTVTSAQKNPTAFYLCASSIVGRSLAKNIQYFGAGTRLSVL.

This clonotype occurred many times. This chain uses TRBV30 with TRBJ1-6; tentative D call: TRBD1 (6 bases). CDR1 is GTSNPN, CDR2 SVGIG, per germline (reference sequence). CDR3 size: 13 residues. Trimming took 4 bases from V and 7 from J, leaving 11 bases between them. The CDR3 nucleotides are TGTGCCTGGACGGGGGGGGGCAATTCACCCCTCCACTTT. Encoded protein: CAWTGGGNSPLHF. The full variable domain, its missing parts supplied by reference TRBV30 and TRBJ1-6, is SQTIHQWPATLVQPVGSPLSLECTVEGTSNPNLYWYRQAAGRGLQLLFYSVGIGQISSEVPQNLSASRPQDRQFILSSKKLLLSDSGFYLCAWTGGGNSPLHFGNGTRLTVT.

The V call is TRBV6-2 or TRBV6-3, the J call TRBJ1-5; D might be TRBD1 (5 bases). The CDR3 is made up of 18 amino acids. Germline V gene sequence: CDR1 MNHEY, CDR2 SVGEGT. The ends were cut back, 6 bases at V and 6 bases at J, with 27 bases in the middle. CDR3: CASSRPQSGGMVLQPQHF. DNA of the CDR3: TGTGCCAGCAGCCGCCCCCAGTCGGGGGGGATGGTGCTTCAGCCCCAGCATTTT.

This chain joins TRBV20-1 and TRBJ1-1; TRBD1 matches at 8 bases. After removal of 0 bases from V and 3 bases from J, the junction contained 3 bases not matched to a gene. Germline CDR1 is DFQATT and CDR2 is SNEGSKA (reference sequence). The CDR3 has 14 residues. CDR3 DNA: TGCAGTGCTAGAGAGACAGGGGATTACACTGAAGCTTTCTTT. Its protein is CSARETGDYTEAFF.

The V and J genes are TRBV29-1 and TRBJ2-5, with 11 bases fitting TRBD2. The CDR3 has 16 amino acids. The V segment lost 5 bases and the J segment 2 bases; nucleotides outside the gene matches: 10. Germline CDR1 reads SQVTM; CDR2 reads ANQGSEA. This chain's CDR3 is CSVKGSWTSGQETQYF. In nucleotides, the CDR3 is TGCAGCGTTAAAGGTTCTTGGACTAGCGGGCAAGAGACCCAGTACTTC.

CDR3 residues: CASSFRALAGGPDTQYF. Here the CDR3 DNA reads TGTGCCAGCAGCTTCAGAGCCTTAGCGGGAGGACCAGATACGCAGTATTTT. The rearrangement uses TRBV11-2 and TRBJ2-3, with TRBD2 matching 10 bases. Germline loops: CDR1 SGHAT, CDR2 FQNNGV. Trimming removed 3 bases from V and 4 bases from J; junction bases left unmatched: 10. The CDR3 loop spans 17 amino acids.

This clonotype was seen ten or more times. A much larger clone lies one base from this, so it may be a read error. The chain is built from TRBV27 and TRBJ1-1, with a weak D call TRBD1 (5 bases). CDR1 and CDR2 (germline): MNHEY, SMNVEV (reference sequence). This CDR3 comprises 14 residues. The CDR3 nucleotides are TGTGTCAGCAGTCTCCGCACAGGGAACACTGAAGCTTTCTTT. It is translated as CVSSLRTGNTEAFF.

This clonotype was observed at least ten times. The chain combines TRBV20-1 with TRBJ2-7; 7 bases are shared with TRBD2. Germline CDR1 DFQATT, CDR2 SNEGSKA (reference sequence). After removal of 0 bases from V and 3 bases from J, the junction contained 11 bases not matched to a gene. The CDR3 has 16 residues. The CDR3 coding sequence is TGCAGTGCTAGAGATCTGAGGGCGGGAGTACACTACGAGCAGTACTTC. This translates into CSARDLRAGVHYEQYF.

This clonotype was counted ten times or more. The chain uses TRBV5-1 and TRBJ2-5; no reliable D call. CDR1 is SGHRS, CDR2 YFSETQ, per germline. With 4 bases removed from V and 7 bases from J, the gap between germline ends came to 17 bases. This CDR3 is built from 14 residues. The CDR3 nucleotides are TGCGCCAGCAGCACCAGGACCCAGACGGGGACCCAGTACTTC. Translating it yields CASSTRTQTGTQYF.

In this sample, this clonotype turned up many times. This chain connects TRBV7-8 to TRBJ1-1, with TRBD1 identical over 7 bases. The CDR3 consists of 17 residues. The germline gives CDR1 SGHVS, CDR2 FQNEAQ. Unmatched junction bases numbered 15, after V lost 7 bases and J lost 1 base. The CDR3 loop reads CASTPGQVTSRNTEAFF. CDR3 sequence (DNA): TGTGCCAGCACCCCCGGACAGGTGACCTCAAGGAACACTGAAGCTTTCTTT. Looking up the rest from reference TRBV7-8 and TRBJ1-1 gives the full variable domain: GAGVSQSPRYKVAKRGQDVALRCDPISGHVSLFWYQQALGQGPEFLTYFQNEAQLDKSGLPSDRFFAERPEGSVSTLKIQRTQQEDSAVYLCASTPGQVTSRNTEAFFGQGTRLTVV.

This clonotype was seen at least ten times. A much larger clone sits a single nucleotide away, making a read error possible. This chain joins TRBV12-3 or TRBV12-4 and TRBJ1-3, with 7 bases lining up with TRBD1. V was clipped by 2 bases and J by 3 bases; unmatched bases: 13. This CDR3 spans 18 amino acids. The CDR3 reads CASSLRHIGGTFGNTIYF. As DNA, the CDR3 is TGTGCCAGCAGTTTAAGACACATAGGGGGCACCTTTGGAAACACCATATATTTT.

The chain has TRBV7-3 and TRBJ2-5, with 7 bases fitting TRBD2. The germline CDR1 and CDR2 sequences are SGHTA and FQGTGA. Trimming at V came to 5 bases and at J to 4 bases, leaving 16 bases not matched to a gene. CDR3 size: 17 residues. The CDR3 DNA follows: TGTGCCAGCAGCCCCCAAGGGTGTGGCGGGGGATTAGAGACCCAGTACTTC. This encodes CASSPQGCGGGLETQYF.

V is TRBV3-1 and J is TRBJ1-1, with D hard to call. V was pared by 8 bases and J by 2 bases, with 15 bases between. This CDR3 region has 14 residues. The germline CDR1 and CDR2 sequences are LGHDT and YNNKEL (reference sequence). In DNA, the CDR3 is TGTGCCAGCCGGCCGACGGCAGCTAACACTGAAGCTTTCTTT. Translated: CASRPTAANTEAFF.

This clonotype was seen many times. The chain employs TRBV13 and TRBJ2-7; 10 nucleotides agree with TRBD2. CDR1 and CDR2 from the germline V gene are PRHDT and FYEKMQ (reference sequence). After removal of 0 bases from V and 3 bases from J, the junction contained 8 bases not matched to a gene. The CDR3 has 17 residues. This chain's CDR3 is CASSLGPLVAGGYEQYF. CDR3 DNA sequence: TGTGCCAGCAGCTTAGGCCCATTGGTAGCGGGAGGCTACGAGCAGTACTTC.

There are many counts of this clonotype. The chain carries TRBV6-2 or TRBV6-3 and TRBJ2-5; D gene unclear. CDR3 size: 13 residues. In germline, CDR1 is MNHEY, CDR2 SVGEGT. With 2 bases removed from V and 5 bases from J, the gap between germline ends came to 9 bases. CDR3 nucleotide sequence: TGTGCCAGCAGTTACGGGGTACTGGAGACCCAGTACTTC. This sequence encodes CASSYGVLETQYF.

The J gene is TRBJ1-1, the V gene TRBV6-1; TRBD1 agrees at 7 bases. Germline V gene lookup returns CDR1 MNHNS and CDR2 SASEGT. The CDR3 covers 13 residues. J lost 8 bases, V lost 7 bases, and 10 bases had no gene match. The DNA of the CDR3 is TGTGCCAGCAAACGCCACAGGGGAGAAGAAGCTTTCTTT. This codes for CASKRHRGEEAFF.

Note on this clonotype: The conserved phenylalanine or tryptophan is not found at the CDR3 terminus, so this likely reflects a read error. The limits of the CDR3 on the DNA are not certain, so only TCRdb's listed CDR3 is given. This rearrangement joins TRBV12-3 or TRBV12-4 to TRBJ1-1; no check of the table's D call, TRBD1, against the DNA was made. The CDR3 has 15 amino acids, counting both end residues. The CDR3 reads CASTGTGAMNTEACV.

This clonotype came up many times. The chain combines TRBV9 with TRBJ1-2; D ambiguous. The V end was cut by 0 bases, the J end by 3 bases, with 12 bases between. CDR1 is SGDLS, CDR2 YYNGEE, per germline. This CDR3 has 15 amino acids. CDR3 DNA: TGTGCCAGCAGCGTAGCGTCCGTCACCCACTATGGCTACACCTTC. Encoded protein: CASSVASVTHYGYTF.

This clonotype came up a few times. This chain links TRBV19 with TRBJ2-2; D possibly corresponds to TRBD1 (5 bases). Germline V CDR1 and CDR2: LNHDA, SQIVND (reference sequence). The CDR3 contains 12 residues. The CDR3 nucleotides are TGTGCAATGACAGCGAGCACCGGGGAGCTGTTTTTT. It translates to CAMTASTGELFF.

This chain links TRBV9 with TRBJ2-2; D gene ambiguous. The V gene lost 3 bases and the J gene lost 5 bases, with 11 bases spanning the gap. This CDR3 contains 14 residues. Looked up from germline, CDR1 is SGDLS and CDR2 is YYNGEE. CDR3 DNA: TGTGCCAGCAGCGAGGACGTTTATACCGGGGAGCTGTTTTTT. Translating it yields CASSEDVYTGELFF.

At least ten counts were recorded for this clonotype. The CDR3 DNA sequence: TGTGCCAGCAGCTCCACCGGGACAGGGGGAAGAAACATTCAGTACTTC. Protein: CASSSTGTGGRNIQYF. The rearrangement joins TRBV7-2 to TRBJ2-4; TRBD1 matches 11 bases. This CDR3 has 16 amino acids. From germline, CDR1 is SGHTA and CDR2 FQGNSA. After removal of 4 bases from V and 6 bases from J, the junction contained 8 bases not matched to a gene.

This clonotype was seen ten or more times. The chain joins TRBV4-3 to TRBJ2-5, with TRBD2 as a possible D gene (5 bases). CDR3 size: 17 residues. V lost 0 bases to trimming and J lost 0 bases, with 14 bases between them. Germline loops: CDR1 LGHNA, CDR2 YSLEER. The CDR3 is CASSQETGSSYQETQYF. CDR3 nucleotide sequence: TGCGCCAGCAGCCAAGAAACGGGGTCCTCGTACCAAGAGACCCAGTACTTC.

This clonotype was seen at least ten times. The rearrangement uses TRBV6-5 and TRBJ1-5, with 11 nucleotides matching TRBD1. CDR1 is MNHEY and CDR2 is SVGAGI in the germline V gene. The J segment lost 4 bases and the V segment lost 2 bases, leaving 4 bases of the junction unmatched. The CDR3 length is 16 residues. The CDR3 nucleotides are TGTGCCAGCAGTTACCCCGGGACAGGGGGTAATCAGCCCCAGCATTTT. This translates into CASSYPGTGGNQPQHF.

This clonotype was recorded at least ten times. The V and J genes are TRBV2 and TRBJ1-5; the D is unclear. Germline CDR1 reads SNHLY; CDR2 reads FYNNEI. V was pared by 4 bases and J by 7 bases, with 14 bases between. The CDR3 is 14 residues long. CDR3 loop: CASSVEGTVQPQHF. The CDR3 bases are TGTGCCAGCAGTGTGGAGGGTACCGTCCAGCCCCAGCATTTT.